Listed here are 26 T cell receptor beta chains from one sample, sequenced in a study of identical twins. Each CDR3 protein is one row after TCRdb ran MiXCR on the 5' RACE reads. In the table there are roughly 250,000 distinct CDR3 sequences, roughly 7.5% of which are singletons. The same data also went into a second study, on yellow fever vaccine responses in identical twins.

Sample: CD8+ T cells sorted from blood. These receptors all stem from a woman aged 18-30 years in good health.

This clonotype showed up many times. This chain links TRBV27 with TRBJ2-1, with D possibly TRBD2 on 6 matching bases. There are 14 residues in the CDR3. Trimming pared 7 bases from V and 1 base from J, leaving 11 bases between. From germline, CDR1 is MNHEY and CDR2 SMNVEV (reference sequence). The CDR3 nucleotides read TGTGCCAGCAAGTCCGGGGGATCCTACAATGAGCAGTTCTTC. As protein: CASKSGGSYNEQFF.

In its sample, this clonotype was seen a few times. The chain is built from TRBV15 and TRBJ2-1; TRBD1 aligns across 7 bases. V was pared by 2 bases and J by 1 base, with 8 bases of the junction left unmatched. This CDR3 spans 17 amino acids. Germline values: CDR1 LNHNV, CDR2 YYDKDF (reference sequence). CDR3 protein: CATSRTTGVISYNEQFF. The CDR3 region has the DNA TGTGCCACCAGCAGAACTACAGGGGTAATTTCCTACAATGAGCAGTTCTTC.

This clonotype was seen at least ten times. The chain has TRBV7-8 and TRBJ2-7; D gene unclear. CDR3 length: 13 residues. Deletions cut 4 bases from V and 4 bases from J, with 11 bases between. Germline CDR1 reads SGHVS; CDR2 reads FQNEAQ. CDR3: CASSSPGVYEQYF. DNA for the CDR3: TGTGCCAGCAGCTCCCCGGGCGTTTACGAGCAGTACTTC.

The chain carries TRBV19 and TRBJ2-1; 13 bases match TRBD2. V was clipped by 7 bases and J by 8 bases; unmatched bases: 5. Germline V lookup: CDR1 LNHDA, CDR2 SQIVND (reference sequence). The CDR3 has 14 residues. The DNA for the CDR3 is TGTGCCAGTAACGGACTAGCGGGAGTTGATGAGCAGTTCTTC. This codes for CASNGLAGVDEQFF.

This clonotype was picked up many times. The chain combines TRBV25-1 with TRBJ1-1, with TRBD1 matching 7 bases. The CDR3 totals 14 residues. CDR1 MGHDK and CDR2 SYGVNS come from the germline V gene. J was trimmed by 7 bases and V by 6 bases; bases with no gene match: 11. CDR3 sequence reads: CASRTFGTESEAFF. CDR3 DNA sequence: TGTGCCAGCAGAACCTTTGGGACAGAGAGTGAAGCTTTCTTT. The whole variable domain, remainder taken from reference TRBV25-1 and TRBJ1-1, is EADIYQTPRYLVIGTGKKITLECSQTMGHDKMYWYQQDPGMELHLIHYSYGVNSTEKGDLSSESTVSRIRTEHFPLTLESARPSHTSQYLCASRTFGTESEAFFGQGTRLTVV.

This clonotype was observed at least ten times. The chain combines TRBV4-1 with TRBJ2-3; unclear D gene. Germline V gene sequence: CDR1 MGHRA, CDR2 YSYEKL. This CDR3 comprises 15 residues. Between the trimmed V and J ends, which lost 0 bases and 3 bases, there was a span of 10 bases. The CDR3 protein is CASSQDSRTTDTQYF. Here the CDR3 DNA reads TGCGCCAGCAGCCAAGATTCCCGAACTACAGATACGCAGTATTTT.

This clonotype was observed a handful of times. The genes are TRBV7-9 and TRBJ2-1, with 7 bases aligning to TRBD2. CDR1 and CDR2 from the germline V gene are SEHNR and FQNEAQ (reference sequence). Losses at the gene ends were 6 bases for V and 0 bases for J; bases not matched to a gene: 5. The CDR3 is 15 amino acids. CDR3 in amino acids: CASRFLADSYNEQFF. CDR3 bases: TGTGCCAGCAGATTTCTAGCGGACTCCTACAATGAGCAGTTCTTC. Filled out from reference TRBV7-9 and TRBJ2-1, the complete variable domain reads DTGVSQNPRHKITKRGQNVTFRCDPISEHNRLYWYRQTLGQGPEFLTYFQNEAQLEKSRLLSDRFSAERPKGSFSTLEIQRTEQGDSAMYLCASRFLADSYNEQFFGPGTRLTVL.

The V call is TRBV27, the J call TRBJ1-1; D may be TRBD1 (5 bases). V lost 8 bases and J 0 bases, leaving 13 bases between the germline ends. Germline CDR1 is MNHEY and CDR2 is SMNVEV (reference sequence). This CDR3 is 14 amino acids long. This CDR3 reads CASQSWGLNTEAFF. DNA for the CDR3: TGTGCCAGCCAATCATGGGGGTTGAACACTGAAGCTTTCTTT.

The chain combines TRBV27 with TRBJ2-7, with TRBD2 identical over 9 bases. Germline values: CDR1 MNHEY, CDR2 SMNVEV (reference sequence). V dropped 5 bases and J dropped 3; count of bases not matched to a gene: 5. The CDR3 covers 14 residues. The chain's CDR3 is CASSPVAGDYEQYF. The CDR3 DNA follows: TGTGCCAGCAGTCCCGTAGCGGGAGACTACGAGCAGTACTTC.

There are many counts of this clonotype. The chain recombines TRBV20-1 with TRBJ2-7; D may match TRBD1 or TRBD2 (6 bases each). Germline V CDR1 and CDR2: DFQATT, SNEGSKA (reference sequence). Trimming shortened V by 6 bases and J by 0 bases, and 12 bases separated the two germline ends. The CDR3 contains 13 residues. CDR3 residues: CSARGRDSYEQYV. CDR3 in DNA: TGCAGTGCCCGGGGGCGTGACTCCTACGAGCAGTACGTC.

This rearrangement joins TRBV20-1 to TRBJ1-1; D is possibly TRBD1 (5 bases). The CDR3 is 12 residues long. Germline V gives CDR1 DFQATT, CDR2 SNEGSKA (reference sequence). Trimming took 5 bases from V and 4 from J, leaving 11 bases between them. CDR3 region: CSAGDVGTEAFF. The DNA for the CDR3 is TGCAGTGCTGGGGACGTGGGCACTGAAGCTTTCTTT.

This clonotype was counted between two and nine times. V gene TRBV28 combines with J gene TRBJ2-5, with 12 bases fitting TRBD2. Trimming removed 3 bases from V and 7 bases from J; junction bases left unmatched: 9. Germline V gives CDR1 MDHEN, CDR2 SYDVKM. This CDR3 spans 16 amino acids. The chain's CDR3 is CASSFPPSGGAWTQYF. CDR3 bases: TGTGCCAGCAGTTTCCCCCCTAGCGGGGGGGCATGGACCCAGTACTTC.

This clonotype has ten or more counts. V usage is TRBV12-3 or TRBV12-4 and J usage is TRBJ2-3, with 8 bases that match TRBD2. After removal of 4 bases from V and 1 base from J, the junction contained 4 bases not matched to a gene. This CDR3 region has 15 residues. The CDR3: CASSSSGGGTDTQYF. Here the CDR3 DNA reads TGTGCCAGCAGTTCCAGCGGGGGCGGCACAGATACGCAGTATTTT.

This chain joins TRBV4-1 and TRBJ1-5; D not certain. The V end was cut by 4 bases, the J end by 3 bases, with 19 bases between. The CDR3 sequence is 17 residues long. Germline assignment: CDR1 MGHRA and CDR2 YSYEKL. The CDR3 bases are TGCGCCAGCAGCCCTCATGGGGATCTGCTAGTCAATCAGCCCCAGCATTTT. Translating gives CASSPHGDLLVNQPQHF.

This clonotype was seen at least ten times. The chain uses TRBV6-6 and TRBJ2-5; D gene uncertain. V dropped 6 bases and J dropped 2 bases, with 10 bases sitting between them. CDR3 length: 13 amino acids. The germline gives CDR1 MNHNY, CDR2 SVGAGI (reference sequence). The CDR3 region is CASSRFLQETQYF. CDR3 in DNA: TGTGCCAGCAGCCGATTTCTTCAAGAGACCCAGTACTTC.

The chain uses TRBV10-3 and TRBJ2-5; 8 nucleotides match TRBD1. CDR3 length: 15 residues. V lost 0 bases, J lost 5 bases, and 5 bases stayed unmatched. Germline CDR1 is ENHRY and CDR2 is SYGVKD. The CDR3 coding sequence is TGTGCCATCAGTGAGTCGGTCCAGGGGGCTGAGACCCAGTACTTC. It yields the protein CAISESVQGAETQYF.

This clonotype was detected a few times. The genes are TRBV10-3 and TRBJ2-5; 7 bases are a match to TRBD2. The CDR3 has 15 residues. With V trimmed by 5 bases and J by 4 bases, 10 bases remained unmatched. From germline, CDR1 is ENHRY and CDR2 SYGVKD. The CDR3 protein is CAISRRAGILETQYF. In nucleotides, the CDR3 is TGTGCCATCAGTCGAAGAGCGGGGATTTTAGAGACCCAGTACTTC.

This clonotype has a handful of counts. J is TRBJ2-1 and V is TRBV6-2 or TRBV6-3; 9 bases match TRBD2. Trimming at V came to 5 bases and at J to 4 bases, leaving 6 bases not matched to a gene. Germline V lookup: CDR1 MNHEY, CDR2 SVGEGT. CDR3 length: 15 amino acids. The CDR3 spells CASSTGLASYNEQFF. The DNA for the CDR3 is TGTGCCAGCAGTACCGGACTAGCGAGTTACAATGAGCAGTTCTTC.

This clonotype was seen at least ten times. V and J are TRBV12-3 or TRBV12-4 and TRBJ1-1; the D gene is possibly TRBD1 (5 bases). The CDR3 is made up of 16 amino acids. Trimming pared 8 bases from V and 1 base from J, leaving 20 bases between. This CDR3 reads CASRSLSSGANTEAFF. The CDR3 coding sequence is TGTGCCAGCCGCAGTTTATCCTCCGGGGCGAACACTGAAGCTTTCTTT.

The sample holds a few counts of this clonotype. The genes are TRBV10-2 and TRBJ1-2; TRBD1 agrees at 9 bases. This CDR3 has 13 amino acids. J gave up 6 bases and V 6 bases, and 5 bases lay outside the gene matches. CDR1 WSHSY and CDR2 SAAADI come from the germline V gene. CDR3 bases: TGCGCCAGCAGCGAAGACAGGGGGGATGGCTACACCTTC. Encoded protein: CASSEDRGDGYTF.

The DNA for the CDR3 is TGTGCCAGCAGCCAAGACGGGACAGACGTCTATGGCTACACCTTC. This gives the protein CASSQDGTDVYGYTF. The chain carries TRBV14 and TRBJ1-2, with TRBD1 identical over 7 bases. V trimming: 0 bases; J trimming: 4 bases; junction bases outside the gene matches: 5. The CDR3 spans 15 residues. Germline CDR1 reads SGHDN; CDR2 reads FVKESK. Complete variable domain (other parts from reference TRBV14 and TRBJ1-2): EAGVTQFPSHSVIEKGQTVTLRCDPISGHDNLYWYRRVMGKEIKFLLHFVKESKQDESGMPNNRFLAERTGGTYSTLKVQPAELEDSGVYFCASSQDGTDVYGYTFGSGTRLTVV.

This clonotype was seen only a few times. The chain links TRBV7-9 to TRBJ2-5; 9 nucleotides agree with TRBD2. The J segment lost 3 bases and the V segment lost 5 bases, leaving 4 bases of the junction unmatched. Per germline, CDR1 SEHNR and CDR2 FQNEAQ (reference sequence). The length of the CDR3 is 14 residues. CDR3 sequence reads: CASSAPSGEETQYF. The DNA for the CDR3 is TGTGCCAGCAGCGCCCCTAGCGGGGAAGAGACCCAGTACTTC.

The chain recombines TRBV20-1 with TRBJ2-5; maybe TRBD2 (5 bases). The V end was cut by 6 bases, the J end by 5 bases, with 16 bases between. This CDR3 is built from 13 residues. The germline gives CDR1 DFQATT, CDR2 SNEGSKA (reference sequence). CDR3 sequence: CSADTVGVETQYF. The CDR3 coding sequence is TGCAGTGCCGATACAGTCGGGGTCGAGACCCAGTACTTC.

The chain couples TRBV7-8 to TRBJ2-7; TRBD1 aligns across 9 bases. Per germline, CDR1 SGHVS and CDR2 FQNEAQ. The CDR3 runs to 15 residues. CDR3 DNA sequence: TGTGTCAGCAGCTTACTCTCCGGGACAGGGTACGAGCAGTACGTC. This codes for CVSSLLSGTGYEQYV.

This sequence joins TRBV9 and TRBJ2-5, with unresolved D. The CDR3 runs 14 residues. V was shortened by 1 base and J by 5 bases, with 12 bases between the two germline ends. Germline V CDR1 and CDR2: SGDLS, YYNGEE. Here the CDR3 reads CASSVSRLGETQYF. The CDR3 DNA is TGTGCCAGCAGCGTATCTCGCCTGGGTGAGACCCAGTACTTC. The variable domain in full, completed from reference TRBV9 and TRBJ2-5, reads DSGVTQTPKHLITATGQRVTLRCSPRSGDLSVYWYQQSLDQGLQFLIQYYNGEERAKGNILERFSAQQFPDLHSELNLSSLELGDSALYFCASSVSRLGETQYFGPGTRLLVL.

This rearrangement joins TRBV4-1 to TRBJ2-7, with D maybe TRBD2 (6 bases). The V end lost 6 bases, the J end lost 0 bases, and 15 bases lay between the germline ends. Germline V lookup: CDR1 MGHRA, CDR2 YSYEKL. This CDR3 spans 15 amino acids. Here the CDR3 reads CASREGTFSSYEQYF. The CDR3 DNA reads TGCGCCAGCAGAGAAGGGACTTTTTCCTCCTACGAGCAGTACTTC.